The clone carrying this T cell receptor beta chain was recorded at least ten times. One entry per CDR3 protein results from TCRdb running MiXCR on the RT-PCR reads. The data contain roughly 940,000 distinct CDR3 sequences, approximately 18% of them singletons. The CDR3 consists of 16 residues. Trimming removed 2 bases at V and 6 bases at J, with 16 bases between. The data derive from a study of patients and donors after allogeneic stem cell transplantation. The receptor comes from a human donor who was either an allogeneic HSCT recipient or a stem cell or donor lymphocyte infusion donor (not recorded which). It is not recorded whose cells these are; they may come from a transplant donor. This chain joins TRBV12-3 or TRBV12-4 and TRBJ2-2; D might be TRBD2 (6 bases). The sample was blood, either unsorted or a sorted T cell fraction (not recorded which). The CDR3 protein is CASSLRGLPTAGELFF. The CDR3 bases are TGTGCCAGCAGTTTACGGGGACTCCCTACGGCCGGGGAGCTGTTTTTT.